This T cell receptor beta chain was identified in a study of blood T cell repertoires in COVID-19 (dated by TCRdb to between 2020 and 2021). Concerning the study at large: Samples covering the acute and convalescent phases of COVID-19 were provided by collaborators in the United States, Italy and Spain. Samples came from the ongoing ImmuneRACE study (first 160 participants) plus 1,254 subjects from 6 global collaborators. The material from the prospective study consisted of cDNA or gDNA derived from T cells, B-cell-depleted T cells, or PBMCs. Deeply sampled blood TCRbeta repertoires from subjects exposed to, actively infected with, or recovered from COVID-19 were included in the dataset. Nearly every sample came with metadata listing a de-identified subject ID, COVID-19 status, age in years and sex. The repertoires were released in a freely available public database intended as a resource for research on the immune response to SARS-CoV-2. HLA class I and class II types, where available, came from metadata supplied by the sample provider rather than from assay-based typing. Broader findings and caveats from the paper: Clinical and demographic metadata were provided uncurated, with the amount varying by source and participant.

Whole blood was collected in K2EDTA tubes by collaborating institutions according to the institutions' own protocols. For TCRbeta analysis, collaborator samples were shipped as frozen whole blood, as isolated PBMCs, or as DNA extracted from either sample type. As to this clone: Its antigen specificity is not known. No much larger clonotype is one base removed from it; base qualities were not supplied. Within the sample, other DNA sequences also encode this same CDR3.

TCRbeta CDR3 regions were amplified from genomic DNA by means of the immunoSEQ Assay, a bias-controlled multiplex PCR. The original pipeline was this. The number of nucleated cells in each sample was estimated from the amplification of reference gene primers within the assay. Sequence reads were collapsed and filtered to measure the absolute abundance of every unique TCRbeta CDR3 rearrangement. For each sample, productive Simpson clonality was calculated as the square root of Simpson's diversity index over productive rearrangements. Imported from immuneACCESS, the table was reduced by TCRdb to in-frame sequences with V and J called. These copies leave out some clones; in studies compared against another copy, an unresolved V gene accounts for under half, and the cause of the remainder is not known. V and J calls plus clone size are reproduced from that table; the DNA served to infer D and trimming. The table for this sample lists some 700,000 clones; more than 80% of them were counted only once. The top ten hold around 0.3% of the sample.

Cut back by 3 bases and 3 bases, the V and J ends lie 6 bases apart. The cysteine opens and the phenylalanine closes a CDR3 of 13 amino acids. The entry retains the CDR3 DNA only, 39 bases that are in frame from base 1. The receptor comes from a woman aged 18-29 years with acute or convalescent COVID-19. The sequence is built from TRBV12-3 or TRBV12-4 and TRBJ2-1; TRBD1 is perhaps the D gene, given 6 matching bases. Sequencing was done on a sample of peripheral blood. The DNA sequence is given as TGTGCCAGCAGTTTGGACAGCTACAATGAGCAGTTCTTC. This is translated as CASSLDSYNEQFF.